These T cell receptor beta chains were read from a single sample in a study of CD8 T cells in ankylosing spondylitis. TCRdb processed the 5' RACE reads anew with MiXCR; each CDR3 protein has one entry. Of about 540,000 distinct CDR3 sequences in the sample, roughly an eighth were seen once. Sequencing used blood, either unsorted or a sorted T cell fraction (not recorded which). Receptors originate from a male donor with ankylosing spondylitis. CDR3s include the opening cysteine and the closing phenylalanine or tryptophan. Each record gives: J gene, clone size, D gene, V gene, CDR3 protein. A D gene is named only where the DNA matches it firmly. Rows may omit the clone size; those that give it use once, few, many or a size class.

j_gene: TRBJ2-3
abundance: many
d_gene: TRBD2
v_gene: TRBV5-1
CDR3aa: CASSLTRLADTSTDTQYF

j_gene: TRBJ2-5
abundance: few
d_gene: TRBD2
v_gene: TRBV9
CDR3aa: CASSPHGRAETQYF

j_gene: TRBJ2-5
abundance: NA
d_gene: TRBD1
v_gene: TRBV29-1
CDR3aa: CSGLTGGSETQYF

j_gene: TRBJ1-1
abundance: many
d_gene: NA
v_gene: TRBV5-1
CDR3aa: CASSDQGGGYEAFF

j_gene: TRBJ2-5
abundance: NA
d_gene: TRBD2
v_gene: TRBV18
CDR3aa: CASHRSGSSQETQYF

j_gene: TRBJ2-1
abundance: NA
d_gene: TRBD2
v_gene: TRBV6-5
CDR3aa: CASSYPPRGRELGNEQFF

j_gene: TRBJ1-5
abundance: NA
d_gene: TRBD1
v_gene: TRBV12-3/TRBV12-4
CDR3aa: CASKIQGAGQPQHF

j_gene: TRBJ2-1
abundance: once
d_gene: TRBD2
v_gene: TRBV7-6
CDR3aa: CASRKLAGAYNEQFF

j_gene: TRBJ2-6
abundance: NA
d_gene: NA
v_gene: TRBV20-1
CDR3aa: CSARDGRPGFPGANVLTF

j_gene: TRBJ1-1
abundance: few
d_gene: TRBD1
v_gene: TRBV4-2
CDR3aa: CASSQEDRGDTEAFF

j_gene: TRBJ1-1
abundance: NA
d_gene: TRBD1
v_gene: TRBV12-3/TRBV12-4
CDR3aa: CAICWSRQGVVSGGTEAFF

j_gene: TRBJ2-3
abundance: few
d_gene: TRBD2
v_gene: TRBV18
CDR3aa: CASSPPGLAGPTQYF

j_gene: TRBJ2-7
abundance: few
d_gene: NA
v_gene: TRBV6-4
CDR3aa: CASSRGCLYF

j_gene: TRBJ1-6
abundance: few
d_gene: NA
v_gene: TRBV7-8
CDR3aa: CASSLRGGGGRSPLHF

j_gene: TRBJ2-2
abundance: many
d_gene: NA
v_gene: TRBV12-3/TRBV12-4
CDR3aa: CASSLGGGELFF

j_gene: TRBJ2-3
abundance: many
d_gene: NA
v_gene: TRBV11-2
CDR3aa: CASSLWAQDTQYF

j_gene: TRBJ2-2
abundance: few
d_gene: NA
v_gene: TRBV7-2
CDR3aa: CASSLEAVANTGELFF

j_gene: TRBJ1-2
abundance: NA
d_gene: NA
v_gene: TRBV2
CDR3aa: CASSFPVRGTSYGYTF

j_gene: TRBJ1-1
abundance: few
d_gene: NA
v_gene: TRBV4-1
CDR3aa: CASSQDANTEAFF

j_gene: TRBJ2-5
abundance: many
d_gene: NA
v_gene: TRBV5-1
CDR3aa: CASSLDQGPQETQYF

j_gene: TRBJ1-5
abundance: NA
d_gene: TRBD1
v_gene: TRBV15
CDR3aa: CATSRATGRNQPQHF

j_gene: TRBJ1-5
abundance: few
d_gene: NA
v_gene: TRBV12-3/TRBV12-4
CDR3aa: CASSENQPQHF

j_gene: TRBJ1-1
abundance: NA
d_gene: TRBD1
v_gene: TRBV11-2
CDR3aa: CASSLTGMDTEAFF

j_gene: TRBJ2-7
abundance: few
d_gene: NA
v_gene: TRBV5-1
CDR3aa: CASSLARQAVGDALKEQYF

j_gene: TRBJ1-4
abundance: NA
d_gene: TRBD1
v_gene: TRBV5-1
CDR3aa: CASSLEGQGYEKLFF

j_gene: TRBJ2-1
abundance: NA
d_gene: TRBD2
v_gene: TRBV24-1
CDR3aa: CATSDWAGGPAEQFF

j_gene: TRBJ2-1
abundance: NA
d_gene: TRBD2
v_gene: TRBV24-1
CDR3aa: CATSDLGLAGGLSNEQFF

j_gene: TRBJ2-7
abundance: NA
d_gene: NA
v_gene: TRBV29-1
CDR3aa: CSVGRGQQYEQYF

j_gene: TRBJ2-3
abundance: few
d_gene: NA
v_gene: TRBV7-8
CDR3aa: CASSSDRGDTQYF

j_gene: TRBJ1-2
abundance: many
d_gene: TRBD1
v_gene: TRBV29-1
CDR3aa: CSVRQGVFYGYTF

j_gene: TRBJ2-1
abundance: NA
d_gene: TRBD2
v_gene: TRBV5-1
CDR3aa: CASSLGLAGAGGLYNEQFF

j_gene: TRBJ1-3
abundance: few
d_gene: TRBD1
v_gene: TRBV5-1
CDR3aa: CASSLAVTGLGSGNTIYF

j_gene: TRBJ1-2
abundance: NA
d_gene: NA
v_gene: TRBV5-1
CDR3aa: CASSLPRTVYGYTF

j_gene: TRBJ1-4
abundance: many
d_gene: NA
v_gene: TRBV20-1
CDR3aa: CSAAQVNGEKLFF

j_gene: TRBJ2-3
abundance: NA
d_gene: TRBD2
v_gene: TRBV7-8
CDR3aa: CASSLRTGTSDTDTQYF

j_gene: TRBJ1-2
abundance: NA
d_gene: TRBD1
v_gene: TRBV5-1
CDR3aa: CASSLTPGQASYGYTF

j_gene: TRBJ1-1
abundance: NA
d_gene: NA
v_gene: TRBV15
CDR3aa: CATSRDLTVNTEAFF

j_gene: TRBJ2-3
abundance: few
d_gene: TRBD2
v_gene: TRBV11-1
CDR3aa: CASSLASGSGRTTDTQYF

j_gene: TRBJ2-1
abundance: few
d_gene: TRBD2
v_gene: TRBV7-9
CDR3aa: CASSLMGGGSYNEQFF

j_gene: TRBJ2-7
abundance: NA
d_gene: TRBD2
v_gene: TRBV13
CDR3aa: CASSLRTSGPSYEQYF

j_gene: TRBJ2-1
abundance: many
d_gene: NA
v_gene: TRBV2
CDR3aa: CASTERGGEQFF

j_gene: TRBJ2-7
abundance: few
d_gene: NA
v_gene: TRBV20-1
CDR3aa: CSALSYEQYF

j_gene: TRBJ2-2
abundance: few
d_gene: TRBD2
v_gene: TRBV5-1
CDR3aa: CASSRTSGDTGELFF

j_gene: TRBJ2-5
abundance: NA
d_gene: TRBD2
v_gene: TRBV5-1
CDR3aa: CASRYTGLAGETQYF

j_gene: TRBJ1-4
abundance: NA
d_gene: NA
v_gene: TRBV7-9
CDR3aa: CASSLDRADEKLFF

j_gene: TRBJ2-5
abundance: many
d_gene: NA
v_gene: TRBV5-1
CDR3aa: CASSSLTGFQETQYF

j_gene: TRBJ2-3
abundance: once
d_gene: NA
v_gene: TRBV19
CDR3aa: CASRRTLGTDTQYF

j_gene: TRBJ2-3
abundance: many
d_gene: NA
v_gene: TRBV7-7
CDR3aa: CASSLGEGDTQYF

j_gene: TRBJ1-2
abundance: NA
d_gene: NA
v_gene: TRBV5-1
CDR3aa: CASTPYMANYGYTF

j_gene: TRBJ1-5
abundance: NA
d_gene: NA
v_gene: TRBV27
CDR3aa: CASKAGGGQPQHF

j_gene: TRBJ2-7
abundance: many
d_gene: NA
v_gene: TRBV10-3
CDR3aa: CAISGVPSMYEQYF

j_gene: TRBJ1-2
abundance: NA
d_gene: NA
v_gene: TRBV4-1
CDR3aa: CASSQAGNYGYTF

j_gene: TRBJ1-1
abundance: many
d_gene: NA
v_gene: TRBV11-2
CDR3aa: CASSLDRRPRAFF

j_gene: TRBJ2-5
abundance: few
d_gene: NA
v_gene: TRBV7-2
CDR3aa: CASSRALGKETQYF

j_gene: TRBJ2-2
abundance: once
d_gene: TRBD1
v_gene: TRBV29-1
CDR3aa: CSAAGTGTGELFF

j_gene: TRBJ1-2
abundance: NA
d_gene: NA
v_gene: TRBV5-1
CDR3aa: CASSLGFSQGNYGYTF

j_gene: TRBJ2-3
abundance: many
d_gene: NA
v_gene: TRBV2
CDR3aa: CASSNTLGVQIDTQYF

j_gene: TRBJ2-3
abundance: few
d_gene: NA
v_gene: TRBV7-9
CDR3aa: CASSPAPGGEDTQYF